The present T cell receptor beta chain was sequenced within a study of shared clonotypes between healthy human individuals. In the study overall: Donors had three CD4 naive, three CD4 memory, two CD8 naive and one CD8 memory plate apiece.

The germline CDR1 and CDR2 sequences are LNHDA and SQIVND (reference sequence). CDR3 length equals 12 residues. V lost 8 bases and J 7 bases, leaving 11 bases between the germline ends. In replicate PCRs of sorted subsets, approximately 200 ng DNA, about 29,000 T cell genomes, was used. Sequenced by immunoSEQ multiplex PCR; TCRdb stores in-frame clones only, minus some. Found here are some 1.1 million clones, roughly 80% of them singletons; the top ten hold roughly 0.82%. The TCR sequence derives from a man aged 18 to 30 in good health. Some clones in this sample may be carry-over from other donors' samples. The sample was memory CD4+ T cells from PBMCs. The subset denotes: CD45RA-negative fraction. This chain uses TRBV19 with TRBJ1-4; the D gene is possibly TRBD1 (5 bases). The CDR3 here is CASQGRVEKLFF. The CDR3 DNA sequence: TGTGCCAGTCAGGGCAGGGTTGAAAAACTGTTTTTT.